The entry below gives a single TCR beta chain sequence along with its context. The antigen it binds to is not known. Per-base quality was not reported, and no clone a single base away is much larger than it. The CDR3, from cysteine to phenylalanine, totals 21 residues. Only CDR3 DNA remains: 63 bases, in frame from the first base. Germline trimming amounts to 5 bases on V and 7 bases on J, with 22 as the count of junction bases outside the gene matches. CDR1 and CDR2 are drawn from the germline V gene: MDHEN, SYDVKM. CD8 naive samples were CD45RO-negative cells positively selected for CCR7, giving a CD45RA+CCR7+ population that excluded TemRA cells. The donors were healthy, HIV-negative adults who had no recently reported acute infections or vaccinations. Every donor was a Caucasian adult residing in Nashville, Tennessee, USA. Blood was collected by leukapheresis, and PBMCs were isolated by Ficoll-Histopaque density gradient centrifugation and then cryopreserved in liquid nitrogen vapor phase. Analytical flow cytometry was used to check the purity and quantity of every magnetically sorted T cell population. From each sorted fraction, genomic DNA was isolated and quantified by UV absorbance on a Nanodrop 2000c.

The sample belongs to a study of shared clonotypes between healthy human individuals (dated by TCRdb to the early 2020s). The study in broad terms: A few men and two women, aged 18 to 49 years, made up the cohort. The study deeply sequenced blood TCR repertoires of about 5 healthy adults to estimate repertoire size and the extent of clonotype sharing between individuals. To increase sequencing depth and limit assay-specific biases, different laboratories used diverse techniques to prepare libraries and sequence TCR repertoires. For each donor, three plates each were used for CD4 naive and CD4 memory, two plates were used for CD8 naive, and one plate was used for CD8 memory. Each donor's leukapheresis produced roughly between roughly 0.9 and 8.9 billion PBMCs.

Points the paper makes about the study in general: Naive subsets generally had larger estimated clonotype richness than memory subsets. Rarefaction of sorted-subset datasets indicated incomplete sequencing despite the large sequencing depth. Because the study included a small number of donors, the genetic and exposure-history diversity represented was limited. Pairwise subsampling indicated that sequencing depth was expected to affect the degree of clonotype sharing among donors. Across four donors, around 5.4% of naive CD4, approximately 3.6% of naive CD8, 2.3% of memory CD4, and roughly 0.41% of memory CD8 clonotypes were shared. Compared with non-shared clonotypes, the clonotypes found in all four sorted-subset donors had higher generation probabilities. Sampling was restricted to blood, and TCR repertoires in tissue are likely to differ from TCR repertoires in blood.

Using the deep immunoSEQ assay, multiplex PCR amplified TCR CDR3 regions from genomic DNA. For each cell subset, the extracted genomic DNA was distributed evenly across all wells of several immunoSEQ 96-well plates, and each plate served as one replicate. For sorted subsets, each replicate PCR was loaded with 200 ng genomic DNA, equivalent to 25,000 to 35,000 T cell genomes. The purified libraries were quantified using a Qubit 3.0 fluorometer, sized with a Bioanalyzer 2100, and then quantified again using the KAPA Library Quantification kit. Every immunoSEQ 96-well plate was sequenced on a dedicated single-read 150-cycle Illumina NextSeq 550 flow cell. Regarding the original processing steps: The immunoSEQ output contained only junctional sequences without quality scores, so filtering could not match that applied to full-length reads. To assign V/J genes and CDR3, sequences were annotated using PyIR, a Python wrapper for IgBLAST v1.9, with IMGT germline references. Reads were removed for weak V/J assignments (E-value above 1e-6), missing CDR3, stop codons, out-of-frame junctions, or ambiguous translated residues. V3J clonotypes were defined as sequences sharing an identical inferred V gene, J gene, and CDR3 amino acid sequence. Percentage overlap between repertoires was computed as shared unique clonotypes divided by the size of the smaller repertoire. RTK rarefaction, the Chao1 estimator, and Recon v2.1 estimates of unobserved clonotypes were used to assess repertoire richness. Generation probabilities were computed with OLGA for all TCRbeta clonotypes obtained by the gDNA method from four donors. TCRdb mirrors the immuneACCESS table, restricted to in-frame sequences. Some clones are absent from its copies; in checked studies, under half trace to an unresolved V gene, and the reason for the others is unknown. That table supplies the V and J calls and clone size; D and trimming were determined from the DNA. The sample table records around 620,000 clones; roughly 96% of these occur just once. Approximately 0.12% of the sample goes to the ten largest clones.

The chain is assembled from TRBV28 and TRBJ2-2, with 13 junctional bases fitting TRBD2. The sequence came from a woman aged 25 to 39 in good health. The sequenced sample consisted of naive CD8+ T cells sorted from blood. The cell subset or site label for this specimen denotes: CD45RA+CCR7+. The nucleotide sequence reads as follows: TGTGCCAGCAGTACACACTCCGAGCAGGAACTAGCGGGAGGGCCGGGCGGGGAGCTGTTTTTT. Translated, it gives CASSTHSEQELAGGPGGELFF.